These 12 T cell receptor beta chains were all obtained from the same sample, sequenced in a study of blood T cell repertoires in COVID-19. Method: immunoSEQ multiplex PCR; TCRdb's copy keeps in-frame clones and lacks some. The repertoire consists of some 350,000 clones, with roughly 87% occurring once and the leading ten covering 2.5% to 3.5%. Sequencing was done on a sample of PBMCs or T cells enriched from blood (not recorded which). These receptors came from a woman under 40 who had recovered from COVID-19.

The chain combines TRBV19 with TRBJ2-7, with 7 bases fitting TRBD1. The CDR3 spans 15 residues. J was trimmed by 0 bases and V by 4 bases; bases with no gene match: 6. Germline CDR1 reads LNHDA; CDR2 reads SQIVND (reference sequence). CDR3 coding DNA: TGTGCCAGTAGTACTACGACAGGGCTCTCCTACGAGCAGTACTTC. It specifies CASSTTTGLSYEQYF.

The rearrangement uses TRBV7-9 and TRBJ2-3, with TRBD2 identical over 9 bases. The CDR3 has 17 amino acids. The ends lost 0 bases at V and 2 bases at J; junction bases unmatched: 6. Germline V gene lookup returns CDR1 SEHNR and CDR2 FQNEAQ (reference sequence). CDR3 region: CASSLASGGILTDTQYF. In DNA form, the CDR3 reads TGTGCCAGCAGCTTAGCCAGCGGGGGGATACTCACAGATACGCAGTATTTT. Based on the CDR3 plus reference TRBV7-9 and TRBJ2-3, the full variable domain is DTGVSQNPRHKITKRGQNVTFRCDPISEHNRLYWYRQTLGQGPEFLTYFQNEAQLEKSRLLSDRFSAERPKGSFSTLEIQRTEQGDSAMYLCASSLASGGILTDTQYFGPGTRLTVL.

The V and J genes are TRBV1 and TRBJ1-4; the table names TRBD1, a call not compared with the DNA. TRBV1 is a pseudogene locus. The CDR3 totals 16 residues. In DNA form, the CDR3 reads TGCACCAGCAGCCAAGCCTCGGACAGGGGGTGGGAAAAACTGTTTTTT. Encoded protein: CTSSQASDRGWEKLFF.

This CDR3 reads CASSLLAGAFYEQYF. The CDR3, as DNA: TGTGCCAGCAGTTTATTAGCGGGAGCGTTTTACGAGCAGTACTTC. V usage is TRBV27 and J usage is TRBJ2-7; 9 nucleotides line up with TRBD2. The CDR3 consists of 15 residues. J gave up 4 bases and V 1 base, and 5 bases lay outside the gene matches. Germline CDR1 is MNHEY and CDR2 is SMNVEV (reference sequence).

V gene TRBV5-1 combines with J gene TRBJ2-7; 9 bases fit TRBD1. The CDR3 covers 17 residues. V lost 4 bases and J lost 5; bases outside the gene matches: 16. Germline values: CDR1 SGHRS, CDR2 YFSETQ. CDR3 DNA: TGCGCCAGCAGCGTAGCAAACTCCGGGACAGGGATCCACGAGCAGTACTTC. This translates into CASSVANSGTGIHEQYF.

This clone has more than one count but fewer than ten. V usage is TRBV19 and J usage is TRBJ1-5, with D possibly matching TRBD1 (5 bases). Looked up from germline, CDR1 is LNHDA and CDR2 is SQIVND (reference sequence). The CDR3 has 15 amino acids. Trimming took off 3 bases at V and 6 bases at J, with 15 bases between the two ends. The CDR3 region has the DNA TGTGCCAGTAGTATTCTGGGCAGGGTAGGTCAGCCCCAGCATTTT. Translating it yields CASSILGRVGQPQHF.

This clone was detected a few times. The V and J genes are TRBV5-1 and TRBJ1-4; 10 bases align to TRBD1. J gave up 8 bases and V 4 bases, and 5 bases lay outside the gene matches. The CDR3 extends over 14 amino acids. From germline, CDR1 is SGHRS and CDR2 YFSETQ. CDR3 amino acids: CASSPGTGEEKLFF. DNA for the CDR3: TGCGCCAGCAGCCCCGGGACAGGGGAAGAAAAACTGTTTTTT.

The V call is TRBV15, the J call TRBJ1-3, with D uncertain. Germline V CDR1 and CDR2: LNHNV, YYDKDF (reference sequence). V was clipped by 1 base and J by 4 bases, with 5 bases between them. This CDR3 is 13 amino acids long. The CDR3 is CATSRGEGNTIYF. Here the CDR3 DNA reads TGTGCCACCAGCAGAGGAGAAGGAAACACCATATATTTT.

This clone was recorded at least ten times. V usage is TRBV9 and J usage is TRBJ2-2; TRBD2 agrees at 9 bases. CDR1 SGDLS and CDR2 YYNGEE come from the germline V gene. The CDR3 totals 17 residues. Trimming cost V 6 bases and J 0 bases; bases outside gene matches: 9. This CDR3 reads CASTRSAGGPNTGELFF. For the CDR3, the DNA is TGTGCCAGCACCCGTTCTGCGGGGGGGCCGAACACCGGGGAGCTGTTTTTT.

A single count supports this clone. The V and J genes are TRBV6-5 and TRBJ1-1; 7 nucleotides agree with TRBD1. The V gene's germline CDR1 is MNHEY and CDR2 SVGAGI. CDR3 length: 14 residues. Trimming took 7 bases from V and 6 from J; bases not matched to a gene: 11. CDR3 amino acids: CASTESGGSSEAFF. The CDR3 DNA is TGTGCCAGCACCGAATCAGGGGGTTCTTCTGAAGCTTTCTTT.

This chain uses TRBV9 with TRBJ1-6; D is uncertain. The germline gives CDR1 SGDLS, CDR2 YYNGEE. V was shortened by 4 bases and J by 2 bases, with 13 bases between the two germline ends. This CDR3 comprises 16 residues. CDR3 sequence reads: CASSPMGGTYNSPLHF. CDR3 coding DNA: TGTGCCAGCAGCCCTATGGGAGGAACCTATAATTCACCCCTCCACTTT.

The chain combines TRBV19 with TRBJ2-2; 8 bases align to TRBD1. V lost 2 bases to trimming and J lost 1 base; unmatched junction nucleotides: 6. The germline V gene has CDR1 LNHDA and CDR2 SQIVND (reference sequence). The CDR3 spans 17 residues. The CDR3 here is CASSIQFGTGNTGELFF. The CDR3, as DNA: TGTGCCAGTAGTATACAATTTGGGACAGGGAACACCGGGGAGCTGTTTTTT.